The clone carrying this T cell receptor beta chain was counted ten times or more. As yet, its antigen is unknown. This specimen comes from a study of early T cells in non-severe SARS-CoV-2 infection. Whole-study context: The input, bulk RNA from unsorted whole blood, was sequenced, and chains were unpaired. Study findings and constraints: Using VDJdb, the matching emphasized anti-spike CD8 responses while missing private and CD4 specificities.

Germline V gene lookup returns CDR1 SNHLY and CDR2 FYNNEI. V shed 6 bases and J shed 4 bases, with 6 bases lying between them. This CDR3 has 11 amino acids. Each single cDNA molecule received a unique molecular identifier. Via MiXCR, TCRdb re-called the 5' RACE reads, giving one row per CDR3 protein. The sample shows roughly 100,000 distinct CDR3 sequences, 13% of them seen only once. This sequence was found in an adult who was a healthcare worker with PCR-confirmed SARS-CoV-2 infection or an uninfected control (not recorded which). This rearrangement joins TRBV2 to TRBJ1-2; D gene ambiguous. The specimen sequenced was whole blood. The CDR3 sequence is CASRSRYGYTF. CDR3 in DNA: TGTGCCAGCAGGTCCCGCTATGGCTACACCTTC.